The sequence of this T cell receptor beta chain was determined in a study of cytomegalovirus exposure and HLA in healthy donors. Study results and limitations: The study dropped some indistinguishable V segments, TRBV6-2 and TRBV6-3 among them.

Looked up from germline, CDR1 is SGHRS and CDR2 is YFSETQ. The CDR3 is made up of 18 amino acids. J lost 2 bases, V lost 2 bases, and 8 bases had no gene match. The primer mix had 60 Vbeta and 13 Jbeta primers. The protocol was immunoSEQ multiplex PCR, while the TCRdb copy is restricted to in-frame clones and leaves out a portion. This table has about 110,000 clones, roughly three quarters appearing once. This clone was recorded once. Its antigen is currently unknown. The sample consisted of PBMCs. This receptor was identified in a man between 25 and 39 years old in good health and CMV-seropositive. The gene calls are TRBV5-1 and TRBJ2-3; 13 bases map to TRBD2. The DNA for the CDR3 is TGCGCCAGCAGCTTCGGGACTAGCGGGGTGGGGGACACAGATACGCAGTATTTT. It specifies CASSFGTSGVGDTDTQYF.